This T cell receptor (beta chain) was captured by sequencing in a study of shared clonotypes between healthy human individuals. Study results and limitations: Of the naive CD4 clonotypes, 4% to 5% were shared across a few donors. Estimated richness values were generally larger in naive subsets than in memory subsets.

To note about this clone: Its antigen remains unidentified. In the same sample, other DNA sequences code for this CDR3.

Profiling relied on immunoSEQ multiplex PCR, and the TCRdb table lists in-frame clones only, not all of them. The sample yields around 940,000 clones, over 75% seen once. Per germline, CDR1 SGHRS and CDR2 YFSETQ. This CDR3 region has 15 residues. With 2 bases clipped from V and 4 bases from J, the junction kept 5 bases outside the gene matches. The receptor comes from a man between 18 and 35 years old in good health. This chain joins TRBV5-1 and TRBJ2-1; 8 positions match TRBD2. Sequencing input: memory CD4+ T cells sorted from blood. Subset noted: CD45RA-negative fraction. The DNA for the CDR3 is TGCGCCAGCAGCTTAGGGTTAGCGGGGTACAATGAGCAGTTCTTC. Protein sequence: CASSLGLAGYNEQFF.